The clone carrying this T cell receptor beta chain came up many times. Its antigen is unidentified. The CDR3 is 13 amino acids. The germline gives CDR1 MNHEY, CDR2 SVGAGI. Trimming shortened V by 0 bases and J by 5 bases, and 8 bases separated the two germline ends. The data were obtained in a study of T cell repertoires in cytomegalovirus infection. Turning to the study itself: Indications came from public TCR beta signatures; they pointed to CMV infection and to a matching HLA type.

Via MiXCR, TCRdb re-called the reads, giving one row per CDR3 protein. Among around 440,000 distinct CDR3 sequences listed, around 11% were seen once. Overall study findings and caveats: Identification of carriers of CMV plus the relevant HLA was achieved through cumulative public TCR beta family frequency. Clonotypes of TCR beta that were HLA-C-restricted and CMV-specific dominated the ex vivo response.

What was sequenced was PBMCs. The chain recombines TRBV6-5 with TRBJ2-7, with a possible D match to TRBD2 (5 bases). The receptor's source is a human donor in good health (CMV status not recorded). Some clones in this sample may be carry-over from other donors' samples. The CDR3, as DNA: TGTGCCAGCAGTTACTCCCCGGGGAACGAGCAGTACTTC. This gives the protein CASSYSPGNEQYF.